The T cell receptor beta chain described here comes from a study of shared clonotypes between healthy human individuals. In the study overall: A donor's plate count was three for CD4 naive and three for CD4 memory; CD8 naive had two and CD8 memory one.

Each subset's genomic DNA was shared equally among a number of immunoSEQ plates. Per the study methods: ImmunoSEQ junction-only sequences lacked quality scores, so their filtering differed. Generated by immunoSEQ multiplex PCR, the TCRdb table keeps only in-frame clones and is missing some. The D gene and trimming were derived from the DNA, and the V and J assignments and clone size from that table. The sample shows 2 million to 3 million clones, 93% of them seen only once. Source material: naive CD4+ T cells from PBMCs. The subset denotes: CD45RA+ positively selected. This TCR derives from a man aged 18 to 30 in good health. Some clones in this sample may be carry-over from other donors' samples.

The CDR3: CASTYTGGSGNTIYF. The CDR3 DNA follows: TGTGCCAGCACCTATACGGGGGGCTCTGGAAACACCATATATTTT. The V call is TRBV7-2, the J call TRBJ1-3, with a weak D call TRBD1 (5 bases). V lost 7 bases to trimming and J lost 0 bases, with 13 bases between them. Germline V gene sequence: CDR1 SGHTA, CDR2 FQGNSA. CDR3 length equals 15 residues.